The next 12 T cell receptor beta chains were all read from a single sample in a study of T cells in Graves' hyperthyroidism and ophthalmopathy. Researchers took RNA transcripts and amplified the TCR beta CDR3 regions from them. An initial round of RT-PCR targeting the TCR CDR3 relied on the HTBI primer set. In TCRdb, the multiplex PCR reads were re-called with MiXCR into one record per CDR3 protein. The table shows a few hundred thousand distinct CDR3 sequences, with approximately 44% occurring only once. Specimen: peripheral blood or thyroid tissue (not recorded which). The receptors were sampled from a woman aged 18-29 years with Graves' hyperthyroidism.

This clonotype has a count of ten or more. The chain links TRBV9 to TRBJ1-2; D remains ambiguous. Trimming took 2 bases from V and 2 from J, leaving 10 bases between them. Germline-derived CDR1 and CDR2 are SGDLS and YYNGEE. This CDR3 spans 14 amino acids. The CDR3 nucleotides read TGTGCCAGCAGCGTCTCCGTGGAGAACTATGGCTACACCTTC. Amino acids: CASSVSVENYGYTF.

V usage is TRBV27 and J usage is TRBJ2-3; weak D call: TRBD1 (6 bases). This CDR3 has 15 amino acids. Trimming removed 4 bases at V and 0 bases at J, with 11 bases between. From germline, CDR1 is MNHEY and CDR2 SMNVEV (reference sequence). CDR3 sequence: CASSSSTGSTDTQYF. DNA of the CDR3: TGTGCCAGCAGTTCATCGACAGGCAGCACAGATACGCAGTATTTT.

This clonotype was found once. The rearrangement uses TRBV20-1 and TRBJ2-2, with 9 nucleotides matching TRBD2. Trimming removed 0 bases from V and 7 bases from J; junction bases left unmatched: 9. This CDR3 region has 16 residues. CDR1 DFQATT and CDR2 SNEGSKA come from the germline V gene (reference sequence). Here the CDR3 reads CSARDPREGRGGELFF. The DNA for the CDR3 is TGCAGTGCTAGAGATCCGCGGGAGGGCCGGGGCGGGGAGCTGTTTTTT.

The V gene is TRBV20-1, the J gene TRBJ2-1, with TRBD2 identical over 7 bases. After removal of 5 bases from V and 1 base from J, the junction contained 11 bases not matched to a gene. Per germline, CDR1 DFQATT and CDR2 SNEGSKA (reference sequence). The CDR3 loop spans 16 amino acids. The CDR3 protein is CSAGQGGKGSYNEQFF. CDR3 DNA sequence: TGCAGTGCTGGTCAGGGAGGGAAAGGGTCCTACAATGAGCAGTTCTTC.

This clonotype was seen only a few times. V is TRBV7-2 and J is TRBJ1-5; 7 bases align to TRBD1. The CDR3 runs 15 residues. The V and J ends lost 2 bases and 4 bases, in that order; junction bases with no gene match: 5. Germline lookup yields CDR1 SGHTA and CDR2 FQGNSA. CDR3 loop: CASSLRRGENQPQHF. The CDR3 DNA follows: TGTGCCAGCAGCTTACGCAGGGGGGAGAATCAGCCCCAGCATTTT.

CDR3 residues: CSVAGVRTDTQYF. The DNA for the CDR3 is TGCAGCGTGGCGGGGGTAAGGACAGATACGCAGTATTTT. This chain joins TRBV29-1 and TRBJ2-3; 7 positions match TRBD2. This CDR3 region has 13 residues. Germline CDR1 and CDR2: SQVTM and ANQGSEA. With V trimmed by 6 bases and J by 3 bases, 6 bases remained unmatched.

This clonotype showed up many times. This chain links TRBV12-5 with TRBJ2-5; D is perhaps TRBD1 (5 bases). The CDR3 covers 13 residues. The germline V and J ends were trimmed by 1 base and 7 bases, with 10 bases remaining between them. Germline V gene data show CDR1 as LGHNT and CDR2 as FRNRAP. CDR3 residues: CASGLGRVLTQYF. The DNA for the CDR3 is TGTGCTAGTGGTTTGGGCAGGGTCTTGACCCAGTACTTC.

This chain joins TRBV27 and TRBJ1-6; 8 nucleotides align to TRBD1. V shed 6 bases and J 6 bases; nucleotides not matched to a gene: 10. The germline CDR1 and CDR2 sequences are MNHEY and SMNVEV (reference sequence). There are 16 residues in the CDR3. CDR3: CASSLLRTGLNSPLHF. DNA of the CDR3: TGTGCCAGCAGCTTACTTAGGACAGGGCTTAATTCACCCCTCCACTTT.

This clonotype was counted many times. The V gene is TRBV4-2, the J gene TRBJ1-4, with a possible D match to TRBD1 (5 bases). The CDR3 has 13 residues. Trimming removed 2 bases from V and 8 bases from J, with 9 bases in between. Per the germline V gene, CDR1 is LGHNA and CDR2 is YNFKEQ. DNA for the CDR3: TGTGCCAGCAGCCAATTGACAGCCGAAAAACTGTTTTTT. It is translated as CASSQLTAEKLFF.

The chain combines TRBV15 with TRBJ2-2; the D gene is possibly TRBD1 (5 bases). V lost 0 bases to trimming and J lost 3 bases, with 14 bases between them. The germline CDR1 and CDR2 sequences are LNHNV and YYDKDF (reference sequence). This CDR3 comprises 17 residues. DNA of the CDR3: TGTGCCACCAGCAGAGATGGAGAAGGGGTGGACACCGGGGAGCTGTTTTTT. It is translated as CATSRDGEGVDTGELFF. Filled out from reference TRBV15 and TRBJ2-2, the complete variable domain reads DAMVIQNPRYQVTQFGKPVTLSCSQTLNHNVMYWYQQKSSQAPKLLFHYYDKDFNNEADTPDNFQSRRPNTSFCFLDIRSPGLGDTAMYLCATSRDGEGVDTGELFFGEGSRLTVL.

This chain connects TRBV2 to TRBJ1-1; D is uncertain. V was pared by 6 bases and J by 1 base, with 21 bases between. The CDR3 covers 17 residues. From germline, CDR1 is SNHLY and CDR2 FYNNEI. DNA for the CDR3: TGTGCCAGCAGGGGCAGGATAGCGGGAGGCCAGAACACTGAAGCTTTCTTT. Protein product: CASRGRIAGGQNTEAFF.

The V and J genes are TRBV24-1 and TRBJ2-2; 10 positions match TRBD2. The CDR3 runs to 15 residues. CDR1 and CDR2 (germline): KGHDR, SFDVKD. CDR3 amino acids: CARSGTSANTGELFF. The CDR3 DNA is TGTGCTAGATCTGGGACTAGCGCTAACACCGGGGAGCTGTTTTTT.